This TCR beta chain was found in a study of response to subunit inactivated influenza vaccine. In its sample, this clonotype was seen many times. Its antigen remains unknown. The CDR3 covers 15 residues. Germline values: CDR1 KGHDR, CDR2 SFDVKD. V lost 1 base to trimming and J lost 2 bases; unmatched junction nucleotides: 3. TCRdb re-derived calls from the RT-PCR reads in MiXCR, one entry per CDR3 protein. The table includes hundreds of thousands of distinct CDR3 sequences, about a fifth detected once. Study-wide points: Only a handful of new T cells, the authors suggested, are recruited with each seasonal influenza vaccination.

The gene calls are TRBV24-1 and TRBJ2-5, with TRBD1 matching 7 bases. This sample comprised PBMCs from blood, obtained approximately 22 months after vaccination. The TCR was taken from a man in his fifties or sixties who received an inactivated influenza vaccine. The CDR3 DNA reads TGTGCCACCAGTGATTTCCGGACAGGTCAAGAGACCCAGTACTTC. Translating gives CATSDFRTGQETQYF.